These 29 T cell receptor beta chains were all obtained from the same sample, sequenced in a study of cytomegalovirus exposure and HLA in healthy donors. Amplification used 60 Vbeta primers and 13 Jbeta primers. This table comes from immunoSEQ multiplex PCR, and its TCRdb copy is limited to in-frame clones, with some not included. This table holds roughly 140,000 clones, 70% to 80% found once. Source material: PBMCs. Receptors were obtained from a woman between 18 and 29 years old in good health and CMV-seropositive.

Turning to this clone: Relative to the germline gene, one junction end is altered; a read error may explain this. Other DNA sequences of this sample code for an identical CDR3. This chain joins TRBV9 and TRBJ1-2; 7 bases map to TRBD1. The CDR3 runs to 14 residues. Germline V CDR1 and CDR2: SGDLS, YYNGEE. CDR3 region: CASSVEGTDYGYTF. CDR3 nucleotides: TGTGCCAGCAGCGTAGAGGGGACAGACTATGGATACACCTTC.

CDR3 in amino acids: CASSESGLGQYF. The CDR3 DNA is TGTGCCAGCAGTGAATCCGGGTTAGGGCAGTACTTC. V and J are TRBV6-1 and TRBJ2-7; D is ambiguous. CDR1 MNHNS and CDR2 SASEGT come from the germline V gene. Deletions cut 2 bases from V and 9 bases from J, with 11 bases between. The CDR3 loop spans 12 amino acids.

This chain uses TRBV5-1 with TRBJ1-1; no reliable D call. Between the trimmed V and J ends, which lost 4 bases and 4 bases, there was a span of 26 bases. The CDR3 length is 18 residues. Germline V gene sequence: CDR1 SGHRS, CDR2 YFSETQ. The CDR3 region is CASSQKTGFPGPGTEAFF. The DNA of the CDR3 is TGCGCCAGCAGCCAAAAGACGGGGTTCCCGGGCCCCGGCACTGAAGCTTTCTTT.

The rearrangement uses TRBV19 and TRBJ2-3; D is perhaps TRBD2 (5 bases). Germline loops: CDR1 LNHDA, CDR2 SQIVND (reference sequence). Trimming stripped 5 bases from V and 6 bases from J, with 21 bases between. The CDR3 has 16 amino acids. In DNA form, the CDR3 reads TGTGCCAGTAGTTCAGGAACGGGGTCGGCCCGTGATACGCAGTATTTT. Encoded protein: CASSSGTGSARDTQYF.

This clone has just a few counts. DNA for the CDR3: TGTGCCACCTCGAGGGGGTCTCAGCCCCAGCATTTT. Its protein is CATSRGSQPQHF. The chain uses TRBV5-4 and TRBJ1-5; a weak D match, TRBD1 (6 bases). The ends were cut back, 9 bases at V and 6 bases at J, with 13 bases in the middle. The CDR3 sequence is 12 residues long. In germline, CDR1 is SGHNT, CDR2 YYREEE (reference sequence). The full variable domain, with the rest looked up from reference TRBV5-4 and TRBJ1-5, is ETGVTQSPTHLIKTRGQQVTLRCSSQSGHNTVSWYQQALGQGPQFIFQYYREEENGRGNFPPRFSGLQFPNYSSELNVNALELDDSALYLCATSRGSQPQHFGDGTRLSIL.

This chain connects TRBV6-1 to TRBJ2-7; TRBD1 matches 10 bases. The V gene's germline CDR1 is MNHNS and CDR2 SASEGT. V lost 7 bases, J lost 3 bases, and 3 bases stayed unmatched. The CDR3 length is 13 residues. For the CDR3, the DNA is TGTGCCAGCAAGTGGACAGGGGGCTACGAGCAGTACTTC. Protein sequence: CASKWTGGYEQYF.

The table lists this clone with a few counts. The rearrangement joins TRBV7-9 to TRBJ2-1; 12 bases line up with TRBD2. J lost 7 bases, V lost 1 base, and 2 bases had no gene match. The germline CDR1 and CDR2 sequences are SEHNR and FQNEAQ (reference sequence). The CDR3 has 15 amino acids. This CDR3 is CASSLVGTSGNEQFF. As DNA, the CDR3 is TGTGCCAGCAGCTTAGTGGGGACTAGCGGGAATGAGCAGTTCTTC.

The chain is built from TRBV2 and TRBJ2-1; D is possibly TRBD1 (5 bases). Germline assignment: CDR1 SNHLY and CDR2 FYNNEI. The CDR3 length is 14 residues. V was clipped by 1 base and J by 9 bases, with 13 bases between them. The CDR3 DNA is TGTGCCAGCAGTGAAGAGGGGCAGGGCGGTGAGCAGTTCTTC. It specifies CASSEEGQGGEQFF.

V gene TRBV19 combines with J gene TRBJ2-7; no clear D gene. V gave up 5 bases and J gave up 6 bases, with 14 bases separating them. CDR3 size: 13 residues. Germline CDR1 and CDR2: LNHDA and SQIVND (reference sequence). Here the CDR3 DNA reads TGTGCCAGTAGTTCCACGAACAGTCCCGAGCAGTACTTC. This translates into CASSSTNSPEQYF.

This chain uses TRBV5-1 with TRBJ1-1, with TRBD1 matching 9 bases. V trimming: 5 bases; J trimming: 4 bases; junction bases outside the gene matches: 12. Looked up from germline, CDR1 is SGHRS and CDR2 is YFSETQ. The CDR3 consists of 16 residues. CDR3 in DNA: TGCGCCAGCAGTAAGAATCCCGGGACAGGGAGCACTGAAGCTTTCTTT. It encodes CASSKNPGTGSTEAFF.

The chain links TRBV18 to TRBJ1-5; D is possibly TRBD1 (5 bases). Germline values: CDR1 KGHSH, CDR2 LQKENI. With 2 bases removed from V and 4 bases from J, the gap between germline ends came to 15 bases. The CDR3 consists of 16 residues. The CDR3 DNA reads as TGTGCCAGCTCACCAAGAGGTGGCAGGGATAATCAGCCCCAGCATTTT. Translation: CASSPRGGRDNQPQHF.

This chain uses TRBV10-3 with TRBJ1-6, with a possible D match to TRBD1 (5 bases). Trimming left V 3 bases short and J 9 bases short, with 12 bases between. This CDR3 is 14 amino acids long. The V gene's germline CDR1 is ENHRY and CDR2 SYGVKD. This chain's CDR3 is CAISDRQGSSPLHF. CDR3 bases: TGTGCCATCAGTGACCGGCAGGGATCTTCACCCCTCCACTTT.

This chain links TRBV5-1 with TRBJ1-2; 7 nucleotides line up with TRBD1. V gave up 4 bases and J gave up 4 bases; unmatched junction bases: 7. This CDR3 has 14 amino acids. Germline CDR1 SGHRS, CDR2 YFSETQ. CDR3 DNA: TGCGCCAGCAGCGGGGTGTCAGGGGGCTATGGCTACACCTTC. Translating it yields CASSGVSGGYGYTF.

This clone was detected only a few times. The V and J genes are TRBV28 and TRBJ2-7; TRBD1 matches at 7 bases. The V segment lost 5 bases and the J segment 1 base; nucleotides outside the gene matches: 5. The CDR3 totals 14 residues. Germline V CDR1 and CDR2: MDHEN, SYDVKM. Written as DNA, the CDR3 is TGTGCCAGCAGTCCCGACAGGGCGTCCTACGAGCAGTACTTC. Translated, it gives CASSPDRASYEQYF.

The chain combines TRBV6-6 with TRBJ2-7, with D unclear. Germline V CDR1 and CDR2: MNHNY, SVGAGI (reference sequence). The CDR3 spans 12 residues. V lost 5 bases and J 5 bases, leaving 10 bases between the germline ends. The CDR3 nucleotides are TGTGCCAGCAGTCCTGACATCAACGAGCAGTACTTC. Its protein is CASSPDINEQYF.

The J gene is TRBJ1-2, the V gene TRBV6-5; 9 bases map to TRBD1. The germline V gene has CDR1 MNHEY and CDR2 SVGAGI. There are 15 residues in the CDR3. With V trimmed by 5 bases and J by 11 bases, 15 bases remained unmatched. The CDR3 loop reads CASSAIATGGILYTF. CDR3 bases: TGTGCCAGCAGTGCCATTGCAACAGGGGGCATACTTTACACCTTC.

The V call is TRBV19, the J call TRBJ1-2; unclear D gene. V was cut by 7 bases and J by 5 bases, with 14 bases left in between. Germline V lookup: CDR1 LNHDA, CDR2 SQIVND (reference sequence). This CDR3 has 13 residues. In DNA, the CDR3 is TGTGCCAGTATTATTCGGGGTTTGTATGGCTACACCTTC. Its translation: CASIIRGLYGYTF.

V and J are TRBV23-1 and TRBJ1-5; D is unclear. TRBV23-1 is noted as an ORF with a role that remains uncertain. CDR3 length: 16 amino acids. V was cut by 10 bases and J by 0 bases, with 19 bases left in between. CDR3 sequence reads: CATTTRRYHSNQPQHF. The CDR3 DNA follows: TGCGCCACCACGACTAGGCGTTACCATAGCAATCAGCCCCAGCATTTT.

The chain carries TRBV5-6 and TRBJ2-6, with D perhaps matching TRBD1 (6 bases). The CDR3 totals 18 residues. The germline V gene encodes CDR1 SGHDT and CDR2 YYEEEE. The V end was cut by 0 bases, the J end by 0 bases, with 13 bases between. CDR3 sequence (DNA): TGTGCCAGCAGCTTGGTAGGACAGTGGGACTCTGGGGCCAACGTCCTGACTTTC. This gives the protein CASSLVGQWDSGANVLTF.

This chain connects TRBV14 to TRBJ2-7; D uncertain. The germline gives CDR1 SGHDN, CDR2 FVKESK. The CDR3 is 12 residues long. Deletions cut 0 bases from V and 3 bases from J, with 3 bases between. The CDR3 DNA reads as TGTGCCAGCAGCCAAGATCACTACGAGCAGTACTTC. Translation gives CASSQDHYEQYF.

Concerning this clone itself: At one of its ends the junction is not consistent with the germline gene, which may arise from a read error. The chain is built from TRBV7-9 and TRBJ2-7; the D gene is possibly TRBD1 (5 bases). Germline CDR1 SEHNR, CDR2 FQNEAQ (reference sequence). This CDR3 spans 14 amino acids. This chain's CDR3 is CSSSFRERSYEQYF. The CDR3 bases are TGTTCCAGCAGCTTCAGGGAAAGGAGCTACGAGCAGTACTTC.

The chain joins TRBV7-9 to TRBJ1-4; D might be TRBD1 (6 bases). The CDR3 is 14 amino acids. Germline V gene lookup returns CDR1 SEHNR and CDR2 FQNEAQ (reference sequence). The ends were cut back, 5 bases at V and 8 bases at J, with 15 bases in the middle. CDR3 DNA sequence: TGTGCCAGCAGCGAGGGGGTTCTTCGGGAAAAACTGTTTTTT. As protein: CASSEGVLREKLFF.

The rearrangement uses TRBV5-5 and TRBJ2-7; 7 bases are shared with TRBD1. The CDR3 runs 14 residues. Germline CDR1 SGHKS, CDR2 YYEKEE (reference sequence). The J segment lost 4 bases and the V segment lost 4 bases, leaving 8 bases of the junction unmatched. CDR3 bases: TGTGCCAGCAGCCCCTACGGGACAGAGTACGAGCAGTACTTC. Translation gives CASSPYGTEYEQYF.

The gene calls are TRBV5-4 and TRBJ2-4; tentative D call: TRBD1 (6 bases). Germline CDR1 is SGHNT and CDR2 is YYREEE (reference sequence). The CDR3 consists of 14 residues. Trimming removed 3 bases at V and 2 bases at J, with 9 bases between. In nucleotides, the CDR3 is TGTGCCAGCAGCTCCACAGGGCCCAAAAACATTCAGTACTTC. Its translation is CASSSTGPKNIQYF.

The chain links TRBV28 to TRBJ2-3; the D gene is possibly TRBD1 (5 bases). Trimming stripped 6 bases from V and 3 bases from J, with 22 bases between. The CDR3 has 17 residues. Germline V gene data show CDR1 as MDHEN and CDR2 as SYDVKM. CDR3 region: CASSPHAVGVGTDTQYF. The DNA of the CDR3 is TGTGCCAGCAGCCCCCACGCCGTAGGGGTCGGGACAGATACGCAGTATTTT.

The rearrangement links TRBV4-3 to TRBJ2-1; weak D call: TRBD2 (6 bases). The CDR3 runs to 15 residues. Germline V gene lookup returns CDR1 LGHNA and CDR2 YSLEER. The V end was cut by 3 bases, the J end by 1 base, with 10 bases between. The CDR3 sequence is CASSQDYTSYNEQFF. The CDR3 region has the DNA TGCGCCAGCAGCCAGGACTACACGTCCTACAATGAGCAGTTCTTC.

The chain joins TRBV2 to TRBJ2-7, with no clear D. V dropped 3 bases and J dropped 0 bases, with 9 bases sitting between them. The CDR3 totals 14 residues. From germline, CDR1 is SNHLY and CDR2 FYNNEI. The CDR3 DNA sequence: TGTGCCAGCAGTGATGCCCAGGACTCCTACGAGCAGTACTTC. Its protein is CASSDAQDSYEQYF.

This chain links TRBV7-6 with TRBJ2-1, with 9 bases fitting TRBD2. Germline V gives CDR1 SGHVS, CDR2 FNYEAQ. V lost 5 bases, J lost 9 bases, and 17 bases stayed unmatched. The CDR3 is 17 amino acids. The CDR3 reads CASSLIRASGEVGEQFF. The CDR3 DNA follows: TGTGCCAGCAGCCTAATCCGGGCTAGCGGGGAGGTGGGTGAGCAGTTCTTC.

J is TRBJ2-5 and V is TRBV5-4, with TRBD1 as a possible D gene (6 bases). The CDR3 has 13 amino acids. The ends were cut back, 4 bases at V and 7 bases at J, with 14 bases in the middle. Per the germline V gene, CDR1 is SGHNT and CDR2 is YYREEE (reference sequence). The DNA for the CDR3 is TGTGCCAGCAGCCCCGAGGACAGAGGGACCCAGTACTTC. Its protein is CASSPEDRGTQYF.